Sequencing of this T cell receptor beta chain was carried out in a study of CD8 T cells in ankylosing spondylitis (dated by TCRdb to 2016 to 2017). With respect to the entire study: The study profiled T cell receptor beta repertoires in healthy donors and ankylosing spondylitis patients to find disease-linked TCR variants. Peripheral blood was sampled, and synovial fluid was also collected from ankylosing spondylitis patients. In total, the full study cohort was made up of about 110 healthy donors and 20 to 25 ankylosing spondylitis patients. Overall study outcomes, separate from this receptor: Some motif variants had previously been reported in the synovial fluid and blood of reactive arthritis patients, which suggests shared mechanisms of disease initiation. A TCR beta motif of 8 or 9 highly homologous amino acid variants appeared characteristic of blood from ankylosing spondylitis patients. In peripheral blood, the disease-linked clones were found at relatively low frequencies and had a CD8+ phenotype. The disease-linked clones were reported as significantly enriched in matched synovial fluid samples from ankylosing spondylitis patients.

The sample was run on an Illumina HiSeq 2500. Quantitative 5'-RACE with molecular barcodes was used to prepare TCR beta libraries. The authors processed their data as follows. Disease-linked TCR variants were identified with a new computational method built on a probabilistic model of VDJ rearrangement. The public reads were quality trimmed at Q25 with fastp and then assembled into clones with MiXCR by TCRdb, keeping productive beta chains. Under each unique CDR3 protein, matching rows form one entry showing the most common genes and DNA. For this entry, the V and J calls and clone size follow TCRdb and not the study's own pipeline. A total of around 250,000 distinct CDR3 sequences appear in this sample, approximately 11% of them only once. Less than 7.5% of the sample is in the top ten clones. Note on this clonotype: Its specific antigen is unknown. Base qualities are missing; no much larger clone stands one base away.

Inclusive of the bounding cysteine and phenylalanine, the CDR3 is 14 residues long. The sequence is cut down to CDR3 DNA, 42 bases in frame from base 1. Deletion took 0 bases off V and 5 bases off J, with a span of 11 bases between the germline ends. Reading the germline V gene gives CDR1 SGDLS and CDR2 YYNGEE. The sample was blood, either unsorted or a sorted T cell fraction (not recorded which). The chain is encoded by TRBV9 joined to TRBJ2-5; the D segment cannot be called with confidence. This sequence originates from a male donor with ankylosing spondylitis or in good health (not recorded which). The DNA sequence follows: TGTGCCAGCAGCGTAGGTTCCTCGAGGGAGACCCAGTACTTC. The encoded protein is CASSVGSSRETQYF.